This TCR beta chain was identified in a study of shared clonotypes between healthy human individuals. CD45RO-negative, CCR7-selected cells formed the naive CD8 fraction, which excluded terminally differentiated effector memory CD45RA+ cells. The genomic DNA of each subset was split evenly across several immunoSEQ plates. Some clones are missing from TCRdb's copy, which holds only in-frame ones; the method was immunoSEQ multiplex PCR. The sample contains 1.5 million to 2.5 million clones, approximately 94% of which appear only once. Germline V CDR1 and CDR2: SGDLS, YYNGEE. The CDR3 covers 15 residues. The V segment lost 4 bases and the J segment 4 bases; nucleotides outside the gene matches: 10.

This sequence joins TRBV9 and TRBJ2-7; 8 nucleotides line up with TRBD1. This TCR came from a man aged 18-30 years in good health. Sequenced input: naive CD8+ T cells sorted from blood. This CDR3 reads CASSLTPGQVYEQYF. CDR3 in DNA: TGTGCCAGCAGCTTAACTCCGGGACAGGTATACGAGCAGTACTTC.